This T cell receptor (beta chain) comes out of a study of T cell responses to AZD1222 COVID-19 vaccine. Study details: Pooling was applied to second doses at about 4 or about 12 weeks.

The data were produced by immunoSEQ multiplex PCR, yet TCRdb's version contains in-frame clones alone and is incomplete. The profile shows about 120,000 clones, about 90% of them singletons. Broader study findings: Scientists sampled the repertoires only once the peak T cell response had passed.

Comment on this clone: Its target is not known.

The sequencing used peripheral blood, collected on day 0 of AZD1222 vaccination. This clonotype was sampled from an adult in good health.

CDR3 coding DNA: TGCGCCAGCAGCCAGAGAACTGAAGCTTTCTTT. This gives the protein CASSQRTEAFF. The rearrangement uses TRBV4-1 and TRBJ1-1; D not resolved. This CDR3 comprises 11 residues. Germline assignment: CDR1 MGHRA and CDR2 YSYEKL. Between the trimmed V and J ends, which lost 3 bases and 5 bases, there was a span of 4 bases.